This TCR beta chain was recorded in a study of CD8 T cells in Susac syndrome. High-throughput TCR beta sequencing covered peripheral CD8+ and CD4+ T cells. Reverse transcription of about 0.5 to 1 ug RNA used random hexamers. TCR beta CDR3 was amplified by immunoSEQ covering 54 Vbeta and 13 Jbeta. TCRdb redid the calling of the immunoSEQ multiplex PCR reads with MiXCR, one entry per CDR3 protein. This table holds 150,000 to 200,000 distinct CDR3 sequences, approximately 94% found once. V lost 2 bases and J lost 1, with 3 bases in between. CDR1 and CDR2 (germline): SNHLY, FYNNEI. The CDR3 runs 12 residues.

This chain uses TRBV2 with TRBJ2-7; D not certain. Sample: CD4+ T cells from PBMCs. The clonotype was recovered from a human donor with multiple sclerosis. CDR3 in amino acids: CASSELSYEQYF. CDR3 DNA sequence: TGTGCCAGCAGTGAACTATCCTACGAGCAGTACTTC.